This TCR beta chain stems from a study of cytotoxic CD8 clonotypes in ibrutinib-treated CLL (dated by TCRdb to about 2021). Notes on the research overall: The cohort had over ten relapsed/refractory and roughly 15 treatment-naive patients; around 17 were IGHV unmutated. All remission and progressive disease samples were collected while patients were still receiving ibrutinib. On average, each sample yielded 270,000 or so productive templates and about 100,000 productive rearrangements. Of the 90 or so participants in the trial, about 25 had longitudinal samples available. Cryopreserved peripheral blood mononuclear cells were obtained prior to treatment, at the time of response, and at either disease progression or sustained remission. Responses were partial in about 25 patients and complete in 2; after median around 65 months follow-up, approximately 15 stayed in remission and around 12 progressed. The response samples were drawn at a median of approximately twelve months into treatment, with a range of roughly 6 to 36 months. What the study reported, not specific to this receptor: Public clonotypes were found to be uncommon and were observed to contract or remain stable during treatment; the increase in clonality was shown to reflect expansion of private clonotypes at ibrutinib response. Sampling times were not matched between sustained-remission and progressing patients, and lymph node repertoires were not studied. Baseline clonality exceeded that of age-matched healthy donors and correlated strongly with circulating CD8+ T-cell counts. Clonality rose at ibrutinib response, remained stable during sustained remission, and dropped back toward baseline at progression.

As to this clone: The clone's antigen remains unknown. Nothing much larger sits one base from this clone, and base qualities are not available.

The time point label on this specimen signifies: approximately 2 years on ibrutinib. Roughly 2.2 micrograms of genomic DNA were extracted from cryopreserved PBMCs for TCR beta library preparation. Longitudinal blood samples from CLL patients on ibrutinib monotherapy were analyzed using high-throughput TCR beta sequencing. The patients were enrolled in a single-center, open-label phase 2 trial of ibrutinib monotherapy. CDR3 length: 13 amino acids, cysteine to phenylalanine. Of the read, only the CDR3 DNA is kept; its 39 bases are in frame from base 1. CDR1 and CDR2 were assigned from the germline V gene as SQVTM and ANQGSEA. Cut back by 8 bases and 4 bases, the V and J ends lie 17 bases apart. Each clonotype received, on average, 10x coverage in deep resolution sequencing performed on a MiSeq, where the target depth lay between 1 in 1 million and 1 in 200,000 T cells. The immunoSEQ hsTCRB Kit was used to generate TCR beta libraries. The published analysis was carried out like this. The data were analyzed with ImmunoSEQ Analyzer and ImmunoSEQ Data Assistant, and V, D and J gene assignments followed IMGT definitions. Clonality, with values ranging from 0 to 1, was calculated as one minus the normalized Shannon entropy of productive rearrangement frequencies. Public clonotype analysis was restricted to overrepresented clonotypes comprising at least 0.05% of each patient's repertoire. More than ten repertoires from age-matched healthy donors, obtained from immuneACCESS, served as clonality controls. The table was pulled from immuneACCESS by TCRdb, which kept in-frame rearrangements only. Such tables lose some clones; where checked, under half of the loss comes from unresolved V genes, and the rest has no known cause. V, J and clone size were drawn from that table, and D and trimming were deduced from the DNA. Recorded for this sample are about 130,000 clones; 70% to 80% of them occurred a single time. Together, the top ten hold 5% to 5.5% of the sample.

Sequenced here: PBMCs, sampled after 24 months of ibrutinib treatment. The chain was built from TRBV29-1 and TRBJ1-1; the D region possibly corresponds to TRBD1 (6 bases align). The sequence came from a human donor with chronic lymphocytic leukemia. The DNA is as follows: TGCAGCTCCCGGGGGCGGGGGGCCACTGAAGCTTTCTTT. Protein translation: CSSRGRGATEAFF.